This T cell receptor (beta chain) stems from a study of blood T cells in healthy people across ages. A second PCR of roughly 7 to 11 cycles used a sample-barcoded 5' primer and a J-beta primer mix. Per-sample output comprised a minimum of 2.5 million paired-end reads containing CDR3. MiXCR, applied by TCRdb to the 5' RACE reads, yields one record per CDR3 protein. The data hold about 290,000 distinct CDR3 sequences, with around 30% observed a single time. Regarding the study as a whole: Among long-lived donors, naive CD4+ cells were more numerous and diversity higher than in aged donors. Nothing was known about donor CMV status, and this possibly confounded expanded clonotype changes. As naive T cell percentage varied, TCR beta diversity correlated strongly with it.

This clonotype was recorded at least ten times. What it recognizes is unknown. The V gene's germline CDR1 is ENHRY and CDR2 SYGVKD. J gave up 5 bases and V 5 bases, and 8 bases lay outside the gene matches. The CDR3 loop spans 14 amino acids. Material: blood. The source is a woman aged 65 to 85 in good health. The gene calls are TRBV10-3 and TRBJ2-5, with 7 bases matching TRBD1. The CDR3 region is CAISPGQKEETQYF. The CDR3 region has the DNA TGTGCCATCAGTCCGGGACAGAAGGAGGAGACCCAGTACTTC.